This TCR beta chain appears in the sequencing data of a study of cytomegalovirus exposure and HLA in healthy donors. Study at large: The study's early data release held roughly 91 million unique TCRs from HLA-typed donors.

As regards this clone: Antigen unknown.

The PCR had 60 Vbeta and 13 Jbeta primers. Produced via immunoSEQ multiplex PCR; TCRdb's table is partial and in-frame only. The top ten hold approximately 3.9% of the sample, which has more than 90,000 clones, over 65% seen once. The CDR3 contains 16 residues. V shed 2 bases and J shed 4 bases, with 15 bases lying between them. Germline V gene lookup returns CDR1 KGHSH and CDR2 LQKENI. General study points: In a later analysis, donors in an Asian-associated ancestry cluster reportedly had fewer N-insertions in productive TCRs than the cohort mean. About 87% or about 30% of the time was how often most TCR beta V segments were productive, according to an earlier analysis. Sequencing depth across donors, presence/absence analyses assumed, was roughly uniform.

V is TRBV18 and J is TRBJ1-5; weak D call: TRBD1 (6 bases). The clonotype comes from a man aged 50-59 years in good health and CMV-seronegative. The sequenced sample consisted of PBMCs. CDR3 DNA: TGTGCCAGCTCACCAGGGGCAGGGGAAGCGAATCAGCCCCAGCATTTT. It specifies CASSPGAGEANQPQHF. The complete variable domain, with remaining parts taken from reference TRBV18 and TRBJ1-5, reads NAGVMQNPRHLVRRRGQEARLRCSPMKGHSHVYWYRQLPEEGLKFMVYLQKENIIDESGMPKERFSAEFPKEGPSILRIQQVVRGDSAAYFCASSPGAGEANQPQHFGDGTRLSIL.